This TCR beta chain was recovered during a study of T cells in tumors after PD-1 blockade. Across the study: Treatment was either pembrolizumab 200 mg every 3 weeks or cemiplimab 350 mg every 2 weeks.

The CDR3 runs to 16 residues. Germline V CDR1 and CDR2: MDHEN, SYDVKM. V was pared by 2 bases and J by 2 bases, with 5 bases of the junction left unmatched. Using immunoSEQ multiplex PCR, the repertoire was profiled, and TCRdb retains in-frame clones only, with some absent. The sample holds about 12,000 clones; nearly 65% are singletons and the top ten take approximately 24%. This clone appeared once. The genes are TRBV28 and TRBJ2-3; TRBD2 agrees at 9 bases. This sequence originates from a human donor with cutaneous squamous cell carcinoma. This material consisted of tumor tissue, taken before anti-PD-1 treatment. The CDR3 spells CASSLAGGPYTDTQYF. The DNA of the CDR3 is TGTGCCAGCAGTTTAGCGGGAGGGCCATACACAGATACGCAGTATTTT.